Here is one T cell receptor beta chain with its context. Other DNA sequences in this specimen translate into the identical CDR3. The data are from a study of PD-1 blockade in mismatch repair-deficient tumors. Overall study context: Patients had approximately 11 mismatch repair-deficient cancer types and were previously treated and progressing.

Sequenced by immunoSEQ multiplex PCR; TCRdb stores in-frame clones only, minus some. This sample has about 51,000 clones, with approximately 84% found just once. V lost 5 bases and J lost 5; bases outside the gene matches: 5. The germline gives CDR1 SGHDT, CDR2 YYEEEE. This CDR3 is 14 amino acids long. The source material was peripheral blood, sampled less than 21 weeks after starting pembrolizumab. The receptor was isolated from an adult with mismatch repair-deficient cancer. The rearrangement links TRBV5-6 to TRBJ1-2; 11 bases align to TRBD1. CDR3 in amino acids: CASRDRGRTYGYTF. Written as DNA, the CDR3 is TGTGCCAGCAGGGACAGGGGGCGCACATATGGCTACACCTTC.